The rows below give T cell receptor beta chains drawn from one sample of a study of control samples from healthy donors and cancer patients. Measured with immunoSEQ multiplex PCR; TCRdb has only the in-frame clones, and not every one. The top ten hold 0.85% to 1.3% of the sample, which has 150,000 to 200,000 clones, 95% to 96% seen once. The sequenced sample consisted of blood. The receptors shown here come from a woman in her twenties or thirties in good health. The CDR3 runs from the conserved cysteine through the conserved F or W. Fields, in order: V gene, J gene, CDR3 length, CDR3 protein.

TRBV27	TRBJ1-5	17	CASSFKHPGLTNQPQHF
TRBV7-9	TRBJ1-2	14	CASSLATPNYGYTF
TRBV15	TRBJ2-6	15	CATSRALSGANVLTF
TRBV5-1	TRBJ2-7	12	CASSFLGDEQYF
TRBV3-1/TRBV3-2	TRBJ1-2	13	CASSPFELGGYTF
TRBV28	TRBJ1-5	18	CASSFYPTGGESNQPQHF
TRBV5-4	TRBJ2-2	14	CAITGLAVTGELFF
TRBV3-1/TRBV3-2	TRBJ1-6	13	CASSSHPNSPLHF
TRBV19	TRBJ1-5	15	CASSINRGGNQPQHF
TRBV3-1/TRBV3-2	TRBJ2-5	14	CASSLVGQQETQYF
TRBV24-1	TRBJ1-1	15	CATSDSGEMNTEAFF
TRBV24-1	TRBJ2-1	17	CATTNPGRRPGCNEQFF
TRBV5-4	TRBJ2-7	12	CASGTVDYEQYF
TRBV18	TRBJ1-1	14	CASSMTPGGTEAFF
TRBV5-1	TRBJ1-5	14	CASRPTGGNQPQHF
TRBV5-4	TRBJ2-7	15	CASSHRDRVVHEQYF
TRBV28	TRBJ2-1	15	CASSAPGGKTNEQFF
TRBV27	TRBJ1-4	14	CASSSRTGLEKLFF
TRBV28	TRBJ2-7	10	CASSLGGQYF
TRBV5-1	TRBJ2-7	12	CASSLWGYEQYF
TRBV10-2	TRBJ2-5	13	CASRLGTDETQYF
TRBV6-4	TRBJ2-1	15	CASSEGKRGFDEQFF
TRBV4-1	TRBJ1-1	15	CASSHAGQGSTEAFF
TRBV28	TRBJ1-1	12	CASGAMNTEAFF
TRBV28	TRBJ1-1	12	CASSNRGREAFF
TRBV6-2/TRBV6-3	TRBJ1-1	13	CASSYGEGTEAFF